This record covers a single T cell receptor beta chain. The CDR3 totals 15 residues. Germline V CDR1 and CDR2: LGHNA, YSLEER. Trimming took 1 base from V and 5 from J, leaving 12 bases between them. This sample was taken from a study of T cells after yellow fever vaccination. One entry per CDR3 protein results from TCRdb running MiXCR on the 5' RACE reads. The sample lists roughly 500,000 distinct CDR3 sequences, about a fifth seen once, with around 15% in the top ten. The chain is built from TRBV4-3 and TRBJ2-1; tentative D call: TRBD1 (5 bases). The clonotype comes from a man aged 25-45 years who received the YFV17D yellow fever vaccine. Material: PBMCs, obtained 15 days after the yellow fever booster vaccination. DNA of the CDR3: TGCGCCAGCAGCCAAGTTTCCCAGGGCAACAATGAGCAGTTCTTC. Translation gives CASSQVSQGNNEQFF.